This TCR beta chain was profiled in a study of blood T cell repertoires in COVID-19 (dated by TCRdb to 2020 to 2021). About the full investigation: Collaborator samples came from the United States, Italy and Spain and covered acute and convalescent phases of COVID-19. A freely available public database, intended as a resource for researchers studying the immune response to SARS-CoV-2, is where the repertoires were released. The material from the prospective study consisted of cDNA or gDNA derived from T cells, B-cell-depleted T cells, or PBMCs. Nearly every sample came with metadata listing a de-identified subject ID, COVID-19 status, age in years and sex. The samples were drawn from two sources: the first 160 participants of the ongoing ImmuneRACE study, and 1,254 subjects contributed by 6 global collaborators. HLA class I and class II types, where available, came from metadata supplied by the sample provider rather than from assay-based typing. Deeply sampled blood TCRbeta repertoires from subjects exposed to, actively infected with, or recovered from COVID-19 were included in the dataset. Overall study results and their limits: The amount of clinical and demographic metadata varied by source and participant and was provided uncurated.

TCRbeta CDR3 regions were amplified from genomic DNA by means of the immunoSEQ Assay, a bias-controlled multiplex PCR. As for how the authors treated the data: Within the assay, amplification of reference gene primers was used to estimate how many nucleated cells each sample contained. Sequence reads were collapsed and filtered to measure the absolute abundance of every unique TCRbeta CDR3 rearrangement. For each sample, productive Simpson clonality was calculated by taking the square root of Simpson's diversity index across productive rearrangements. The immuneACCESS repertoire file appears here via TCRdb, limited to in-frame rearrangements. These files lack a portion of the clones; in checked studies, under half of the deficit traces to unresolved V genes, and the cause of the others is not known. That table supplies the V and J calls and clone size; D and trimming were determined from the DNA. This sample lists under 400,000 clones; roughly 88% were detected once. The ten largest clones take up less than 3.5% of the sample.

This clone was recorded a few times. The antigen this receptor binds is unknown. No clone much larger than this one lies a single base away; base qualities are absent. The sample has other DNA sequences that encode this CDR3 too. From the cysteine up to the phenylalanine, the CDR3 has a length of 14 residues. Only the CDR3 DNA stays, 42 bases, in frame from base 1. CDR1 and CDR2 (SGHNT, YENEEA) derive from the germline V gene. Between the V and J ends, shortened by 5 bases and 0 bases respectively, the junction contains 9 bases. At one collaborating source in Seattle, patients were enrolled during active infection and were followed longitudinally through the course of disease. Each collaborating institution followed its own protocols to collect whole blood in K2EDTA tubes. Collaborator samples were shipped for TCRbeta analysis as frozen whole blood, isolated PBMCs, or DNA extracted from either sample type.

Material: peripheral blood. The receptor chain draws on TRBV11-3 and TRBJ2-3; TRBD1 is a weak D gene call, 5 bases matching. This receptor was identified in a woman aged 25 to 45 with COVID-19, enrolled during active disease. The CDR3 region reads CASSLGASTDTQYF. The sequenced DNA: TGTGCCAGCAGCCTTGGGGCTAGCACAGATACGCAGTATTTT.